The T cell receptor beta chain under discussion was sequenced for a study of control samples from healthy donors and cancer patients. Germline V CDR1 and CDR2: SGHTA, FQGNSA. There are 16 residues in the CDR3. Trimming stripped 2 bases from V and 0 bases from J, with 13 bases between. Sequencing used immunoSEQ multiplex PCR; TCRdb keeps in-frame clones, though not all of them. The table has approximately 120,000 clones, 90% seen once. The clonotype originates from a human donor in good health. The donor label of this sample is uncertain. The chain recombines TRBV7-2 with TRBJ1-2, with D maybe TRBD1 (5 bases). The material sequenced was blood. CDR3 protein: CASSLSTGPANYGYTF. The CDR3 region has the DNA TGTGCCAGCAGCTTAAGTACGGGACCAGCTAACTATGGCTACACCTTC.